This T cell receptor (beta chain) was recorded in a study of T cells after yellow fever vaccination (dated by TCRdb to the late 2010s). For the wider study: Staining for CD3, CD45RA, CCR7 and CD95 was used to sort memory subsets (EM, EMRA, CM and Tscm) on a BD FACS Aria III. The SMART-Seq v4 Ultra Low Input RNA kit was used to prepare libraries from fractions with low cell numbers. To follow T-cell clones before and after both primary and booster YFV17D yellow fever vaccination, bulk TCR alpha and beta repertoires underwent longitudinal sequencing. The cohort comprised two healthy male donors, one aged 18 to 29 and one aged 30 to 40 years. Bulk PBMC replicates and cell subsets were isolated from blood drawn at multiple timepoints before and after both primary and secondary immunization. Memory subsets were sorted on days 0, 15 and 45 and at 18 months after primary vaccination, and on days 0, 15 and 45 after the 30-year booster. The paper's findings and limits, for the study overall: Only a couple of donors were included in the study, so the extent to which the findings can be generalized is limited. FACS-sorted repertoires could contain abundant contaminating clonotypes from the bulk population, so computational filtering was required. After the booster, most clones that had expanded after primary vaccination were detected again (about 95% of CD4 and around nine tenths of CD8), suggesting broad maintenance of memory. In the sorted memory subsets on day 0, nearly all of the vaccine-responding clonotypes fell below detection. A small fraction of clonotypes appeared in both the CD4 and CD8 compartments, likely as a result of convergent recombination. The secondary T-cell response was found to be weaker but faster than the primary response, with a peak reached on day 5 rather than on day 15.

This clonotype has ten or more counts. Base qualities are missing; no much larger clone stands one base away. The instrument was an Illumina NovaSeq 6000. Synthesis of TCR cDNA relied on 5'RACE template switching, a step that introduced a universal primer site along with unique molecular identifiers. cDNA synthesis was primed from both the TCR alpha and TCR beta constant segments. Libraries were amplified in two PCR steps, with sample barcodes and sequencing adapters added in the second step. Libraries were sequenced on Illumina HiSeq 2500 (2x100 bp) or NovaSeq (2x150 bp). The paper's data handling went like this. Reads were demultiplexed and collapsed into UMI consensus sequences with MIGEC, and V(D)J alignment was performed with MiXCR. Clonotypes responding to the vaccine were identified with edgeR on replicate PBMC samples, with the criteria of FDR below 0.01 and a log2 fold change above 5 up to day 15. Each bulk clonotype was labeled CD4 or CD8 based on which sequenced repertoire, CD4 or CD8, contained the clonotype at higher abundance. To estimate the distribution of each clone across memory phenotypes, clonotype frequencies in memory subsets were weighted by FACS-sorted cell numbers. TCRdb itself trimmed the public reads at Q25 with fastp, ran MiXCR and retained productive beta chains. CDR3 protein duplicates are merged, each entry listing the most common genes and DNA. The V and J calls and clone size come from TCRdb's table, not from the authors' own analysis. This sample has about 26,000 distinct CDR3 sequences in its table, and roughly 4.5% of those were observed once. The ten largest clones add up to about 38% of the sample.

Interpreted using the paper, the treatment or condition label stands for: live attenuated yellow fever vaccine strain. PBMCs were isolated from peripheral blood using a standard Ficoll-Paque protocol. RNA from sorted memory subsets was extracted with the RNeasy Micro Kit. V has 5 bases trimmed and J has 5 bases trimmed; junction bases matching no gene number 10. Looking up the germline V gene (reference sequence) yields CDR1 SEHNR and CDR2 FQNEAQ. From the cysteine through the phenylalanine, the CDR3 covers 15 amino acids. The retained sequence is limited to the CDR3, 45 bases, with the frame set at the first base.

The chain is encoded by TRBV7-9 joined to TRBJ2-5, with 8 junctional bases fitting TRBD1. The receptor comes from a man younger than 35 who received the YFV17D yellow fever vaccine. The sequenced sample was PBMCs, either bulk or a sorted T-cell subset (CD4+, CD8+, memory, or dextramer-sorted; not recorded which), obtained on the day of the yellow fever booster vaccination. The DNA sequence is given as TGTGCCAGCAGCCCAGCCGGGACAGGCGGGGAGACCCAGTACTTC. This encodes CASSPAGTGGETQYF.